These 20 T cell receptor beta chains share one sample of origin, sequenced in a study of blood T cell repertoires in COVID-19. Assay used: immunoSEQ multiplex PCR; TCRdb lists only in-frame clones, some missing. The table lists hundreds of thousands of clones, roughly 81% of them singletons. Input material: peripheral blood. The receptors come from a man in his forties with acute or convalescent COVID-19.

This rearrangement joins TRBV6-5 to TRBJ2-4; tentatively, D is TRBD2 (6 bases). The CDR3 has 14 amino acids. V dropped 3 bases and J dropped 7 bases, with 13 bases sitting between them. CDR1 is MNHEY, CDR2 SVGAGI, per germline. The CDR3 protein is CASSYLGGMNIQYF. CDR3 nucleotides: TGTGCCAGCAGTTATCTCGGAGGGATGAACATTCAGTACTTC.

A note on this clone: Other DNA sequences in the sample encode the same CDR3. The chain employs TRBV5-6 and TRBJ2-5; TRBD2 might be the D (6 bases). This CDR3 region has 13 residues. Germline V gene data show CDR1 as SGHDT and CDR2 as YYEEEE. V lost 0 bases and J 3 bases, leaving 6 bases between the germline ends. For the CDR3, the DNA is TGTGCCAGCAGCTTGGTAGCGGAAGAGACCCAGTACTTC. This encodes CASSLVAEETQYF.

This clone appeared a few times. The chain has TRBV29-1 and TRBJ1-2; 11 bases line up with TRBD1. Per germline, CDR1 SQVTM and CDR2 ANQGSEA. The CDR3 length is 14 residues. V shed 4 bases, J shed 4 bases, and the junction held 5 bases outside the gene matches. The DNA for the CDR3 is TGCAGCGTTGCTGGGGACAGGGGGAGCTATGGCTACACCTTC. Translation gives CSVAGDRGSYGYTF.

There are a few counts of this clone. In DNA, the CDR3 is TGTGCCAGTAGTCCCAGCACAGTTAACTATGGCTACACCTTC. This sequence encodes CASSPSTVNYGYTF. The rearrangement uses TRBV19 and TRBJ1-2; the D is unclear. The CDR3 has 14 amino acids. With 5 bases removed from V and 1 base from J, the gap between germline ends came to 11 bases. The V gene's germline CDR1 is LNHDA and CDR2 SQIVND (reference sequence).

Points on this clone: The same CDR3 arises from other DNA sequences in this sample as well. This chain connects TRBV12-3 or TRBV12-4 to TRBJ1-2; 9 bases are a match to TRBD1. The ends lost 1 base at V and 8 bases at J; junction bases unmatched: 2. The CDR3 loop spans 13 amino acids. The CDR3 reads CASSLGQGVGYTF. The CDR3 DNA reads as TGTGCCAGCAGTTTAGGACAGGGGGTCGGCTACACCTTC.

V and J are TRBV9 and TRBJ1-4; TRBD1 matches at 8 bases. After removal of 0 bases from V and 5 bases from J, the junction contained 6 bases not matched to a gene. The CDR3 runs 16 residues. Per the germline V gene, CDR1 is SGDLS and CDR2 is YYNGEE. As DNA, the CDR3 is TGTGCCAGCAGCGTAGGAAACAGGGGGTTAAATGAAAAACTGTTTTTT. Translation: CASSVGNRGLNEKLFF.

The CDR3: CASSPGRGSWYEQYF. The CDR3, as DNA: TGTGCCAGTAGCCCTGGGCGGGGGAGCTGGTACGAGCAGTACTTC. The chain uses TRBV19 and TRBJ2-7; 7 positions agree with TRBD2. Losses at the gene ends were 6 bases for V and 4 bases for J; bases not matched to a gene: 12. CDR3 size: 15 residues. Germline V gene lookup returns CDR1 LNHDA and CDR2 SQIVND (reference sequence).

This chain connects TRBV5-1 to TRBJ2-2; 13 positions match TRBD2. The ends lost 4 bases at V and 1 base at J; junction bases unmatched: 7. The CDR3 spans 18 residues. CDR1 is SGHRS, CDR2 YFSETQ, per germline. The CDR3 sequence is CASSGGTSGDLNTGELFF. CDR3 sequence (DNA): TGCGCCAGCAGCGGGGGGACTAGCGGGGACCTGAACACCGGGGAGCTGTTTTTT.

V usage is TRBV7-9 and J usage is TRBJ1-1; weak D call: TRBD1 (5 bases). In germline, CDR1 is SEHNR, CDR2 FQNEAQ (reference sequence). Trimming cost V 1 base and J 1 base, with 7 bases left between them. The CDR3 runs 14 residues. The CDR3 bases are TGTGCCAGCAGCTTAGACAGGCCGAACACTGAAGCTTTCTTT. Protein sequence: CASSLDRPNTEAFF. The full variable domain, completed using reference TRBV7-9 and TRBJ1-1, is DTGVSQNPRHKITKRGQNVTFRCDPISEHNRLYWYRQTLGQGPEFLTYFQNEAQLEKSRLLSDRFSAERPKGSFSTLEIQRTEQGDSAMYLCASSLDRPNTEAFFGQGTRLTVV.

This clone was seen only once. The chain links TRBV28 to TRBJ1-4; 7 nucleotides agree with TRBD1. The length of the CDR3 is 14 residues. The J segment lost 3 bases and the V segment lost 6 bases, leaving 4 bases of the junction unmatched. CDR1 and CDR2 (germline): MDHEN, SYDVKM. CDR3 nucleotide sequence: TGTGCCAGCAGAACACAGGGGCCTAATGAAAAACTGTTTTTT. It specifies CASRTQGPNEKLFF.

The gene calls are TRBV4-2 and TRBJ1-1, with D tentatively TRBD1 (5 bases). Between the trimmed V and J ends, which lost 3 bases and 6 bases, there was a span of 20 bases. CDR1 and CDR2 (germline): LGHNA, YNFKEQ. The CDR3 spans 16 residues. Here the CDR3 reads CASSHGGVSDDSEAFF. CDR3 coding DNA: TGTGCCAGCAGCCACGGGGGGGTTTCCGATGACTCTGAAGCTTTCTTT.

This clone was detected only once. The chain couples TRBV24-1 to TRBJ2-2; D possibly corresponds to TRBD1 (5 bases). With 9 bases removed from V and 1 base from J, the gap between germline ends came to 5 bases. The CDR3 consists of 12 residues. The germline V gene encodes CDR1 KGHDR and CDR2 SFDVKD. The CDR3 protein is CATQGNTGELFF. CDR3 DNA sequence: TGTGCCACCCAGGGGAACACCGGGGAGCTGTTTTTT.

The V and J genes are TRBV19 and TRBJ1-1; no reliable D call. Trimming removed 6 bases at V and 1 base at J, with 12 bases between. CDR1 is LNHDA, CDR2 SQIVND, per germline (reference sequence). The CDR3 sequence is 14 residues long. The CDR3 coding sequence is TGTGCCAGTAGCTCAAGCCCCCAGAACACTGAAGCTTTCTTT. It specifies CASSSSPQNTEAFF. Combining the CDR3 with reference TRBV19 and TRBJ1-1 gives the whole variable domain DGGITQSPKYLFRKEGQNVTLSCEQNLNHDAMYWYRQDPGQGLRLIYYSQIVNDFQKGDIAEGYSVSREKKESFPLTVTSAQKNPTAFYLCASSSSPQNTEAFFGQGTRLTVV.

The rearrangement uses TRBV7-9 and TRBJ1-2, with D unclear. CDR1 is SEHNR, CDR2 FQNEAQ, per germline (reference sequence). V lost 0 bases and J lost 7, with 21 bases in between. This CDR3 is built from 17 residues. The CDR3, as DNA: TGTGCCAGCAGCTTAGCTCCGGCTACGACGGTGACACTTGGCTACACCTTC. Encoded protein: CASSLAPATTVTLGYTF.

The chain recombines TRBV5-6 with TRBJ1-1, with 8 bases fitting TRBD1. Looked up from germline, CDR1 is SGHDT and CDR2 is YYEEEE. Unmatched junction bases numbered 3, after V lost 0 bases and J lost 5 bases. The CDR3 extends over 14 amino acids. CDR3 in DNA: TGTGCCAGCAGCTTGGCCACAGGGGGGACTGAAGCTTTCTTT. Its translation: CASSLATGGTEAFF.

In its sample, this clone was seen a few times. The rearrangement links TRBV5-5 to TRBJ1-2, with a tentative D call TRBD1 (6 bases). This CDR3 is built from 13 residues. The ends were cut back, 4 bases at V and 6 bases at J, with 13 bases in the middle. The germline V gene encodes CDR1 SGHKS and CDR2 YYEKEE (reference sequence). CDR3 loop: CASSPRGGNGYTF. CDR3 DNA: TGTGCCAGCAGCCCGAGGGGGGGGAATGGCTACACCTTC.

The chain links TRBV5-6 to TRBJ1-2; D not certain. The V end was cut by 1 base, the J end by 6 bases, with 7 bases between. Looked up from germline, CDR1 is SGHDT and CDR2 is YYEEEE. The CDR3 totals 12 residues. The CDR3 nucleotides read TGTGCCAGCAGCTTGTATACTAATGGCTACACCTTC. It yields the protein CASSLYTNGYTF.

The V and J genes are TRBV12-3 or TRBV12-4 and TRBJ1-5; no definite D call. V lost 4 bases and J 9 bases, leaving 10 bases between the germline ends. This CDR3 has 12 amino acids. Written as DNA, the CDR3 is TGTGCCAGCAGTTCCCCTCTCCGGCCCCAGCATTTT. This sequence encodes CASSSPLRPQHF.

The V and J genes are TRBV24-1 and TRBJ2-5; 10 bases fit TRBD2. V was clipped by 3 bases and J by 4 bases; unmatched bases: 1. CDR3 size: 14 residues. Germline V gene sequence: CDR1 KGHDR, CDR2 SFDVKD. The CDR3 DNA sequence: TGTGCCACCAGTGATGCTAGCGGGGGAGAGACCCAGTACTTC. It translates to CATSDASGGETQYF.

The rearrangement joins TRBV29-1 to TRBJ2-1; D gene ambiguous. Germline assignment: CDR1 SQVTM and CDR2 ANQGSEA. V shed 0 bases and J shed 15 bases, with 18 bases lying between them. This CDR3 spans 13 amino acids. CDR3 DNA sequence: TGCAGCGTTGAAGAAGAATTTAGAACCCCACCGTTCTTC. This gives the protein CSVEEEFRTPPFF.